This paragraph covers one T cell receptor beta chain sequence. The sample is drawn from a study of control samples from healthy donors and cancer patients. Profiled with immunoSEQ multiplex PCR; TCRdb holds only in-frame clones, not every one. This table holds 110,000 to 150,000 clones, roughly 90% found once. Between the trimmed V and J ends, which lost 9 bases and 4 bases, there was a span of 15 bases. This CDR3 has 13 amino acids. The rearrangement uses TRBV12-3 or TRBV12-4 and TRBJ2-5, with D hard to call. The sample taken for sequencing was blood. The source of this sequence is a man under 40 in good health. The CDR3 here is CASRVSPSETQYF. The DNA for the CDR3 is TGTGCCAGTAGGGTTAGCCCCTCAGAGACCCAGTACTTC.